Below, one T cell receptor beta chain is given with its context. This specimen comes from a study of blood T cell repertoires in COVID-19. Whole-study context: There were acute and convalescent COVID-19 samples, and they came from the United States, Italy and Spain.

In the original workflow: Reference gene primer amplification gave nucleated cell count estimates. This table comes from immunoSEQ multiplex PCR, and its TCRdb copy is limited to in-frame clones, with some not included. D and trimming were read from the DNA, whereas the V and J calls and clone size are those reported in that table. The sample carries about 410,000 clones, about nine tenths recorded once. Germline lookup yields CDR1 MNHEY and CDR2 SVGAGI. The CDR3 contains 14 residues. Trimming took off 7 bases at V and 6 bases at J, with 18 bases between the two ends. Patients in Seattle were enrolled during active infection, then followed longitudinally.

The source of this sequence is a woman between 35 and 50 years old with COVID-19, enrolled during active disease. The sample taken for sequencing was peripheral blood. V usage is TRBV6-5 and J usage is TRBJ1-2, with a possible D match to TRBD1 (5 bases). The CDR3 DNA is TGTGCCAGCACCTTCGTGGGAGGGACGGATGGCTACACCTTC. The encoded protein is CASTFVGGTDGYTF.